Listed below are T cell receptor beta chains from one sample, sequenced in a study of blood T cell repertoires in COVID-19. The assay was immunoSEQ multiplex PCR, and TCRdb's table has in-frame clones only and misses some. This sample has about 330,000 clones, with around four fifths found just once. The material sequenced was peripheral blood. The receptors shown here come from a woman in her forties or fifties with acute or convalescent COVID-19. The CDR3 runs from the conserved cysteine through the conserved F or W. D genes are given only for firm matches. Clone size is shown for a subset of rows, as once, few, many or a class of expanded clone.

d_gene: TRBD1
v_gene: TRBV27
abundance: NA
j_gene: TRBJ1-2
CDR3aa: CASARQGEYGYTF
CDR3nt: TGTGCCAGCGCGCGACAGGGGGAATATGGCTACACCTTC

d_gene: TRBD1
v_gene: TRBV18
abundance: NA
j_gene: TRBJ1-2
CDR3aa: CASSTTGDSNYGYTF
CDR3nt: TGTGCCAGCTCAACGACAGGGGACTCTAACTATGGCTACACCTTC

d_gene: NA
v_gene: TRBV7-2
abundance: NA
j_gene: TRBJ2-7
CDR3aa: CASSSAYPNYEQYF
CDR3nt: TGTGCCAGCAGCTCCGCCTATCCCAACTACGAGCAGTACTTC

d_gene: NA
v_gene: TRBV2
abundance: NA
j_gene: TRBJ1-4
CDR3aa: CASSEADSGEKLFF
CDR3nt: TGTGCCAGCAGTGAAGCCGACAGTGGGGAAAAACTGTTTTTT

d_gene: NA
v_gene: TRBV2
abundance: few
j_gene: TRBJ2-2
CDR3aa: CASSELSQAGELFF
CDR3nt: TGTGCCAGCAGTGAACTGAGTCAGGCCGGGGAGCTGTTTTTT

d_gene: NA
v_gene: TRBV5-1
abundance: NA
j_gene: TRBJ2-2
CDR3aa: CASSASATTGELFF
CDR3nt: TGCGCCAGCAGCGCTAGCGCCACCACCGGGGAGCTGTTTTTT

d_gene: NA
v_gene: TRBV9
abundance: NA
j_gene: TRBJ1-1
CDR3aa: CASSPLQGGVGTEAFF
CDR3nt: TGTGCCAGCAGCCCGCTGCAAGGGGGAGTGGGCACTGAAGCTTTCTTT

d_gene: TRBD2
v_gene: TRBV6-5
abundance: NA
j_gene: TRBJ2-1
CDR3aa: CASNKVAGGTSEQFF
CDR3nt: TGTGCCAGCAACAAAGTAGCGGGAGGGACCAGTGAGCAGTTCTTC

d_gene: TRBD1
v_gene: TRBV7-9
abundance: NA
j_gene: TRBJ1-1
CDR3aa: CATGTENTEAFF
CDR3nt: TGTGCCACCGGGACAGAGAACACTGAAGCTTTCTTT

d_gene: NA
v_gene: TRBV3-1/TRBV3-2
abundance: NA
j_gene: TRBJ2-7
CDR3aa: CASSPRTLTGDEQYF
CDR3nt: TGTGCCAGCAGCCCACGTACGTTAACGGGAGACGAGCAGTACTTC

d_gene: NA
v_gene: TRBV29-1
abundance: NA
j_gene: TRBJ1-1
CDR3aa: CSVEDTGGNTEAFF
CDR3nt: TGCAGCGTTGAAGACACCGGGGGAAACACTGAAGCTTTCTTT

d_gene: NA
v_gene: TRBV5-1
abundance: NA
j_gene: TRBJ1-1
CDR3aa: CASSPWGGEGGTEAFF
CDR3nt: TGCGCCAGCAGCCCCTGGGGCGGGGAGGGGGGAACTGAAGCTTTCTTT

d_gene: NA
v_gene: TRBV6-5
abundance: NA
j_gene: TRBJ2-4
CDR3aa: CASSYSAQGIQYF
CDR3nt: TGTGCCAGCAGTTACTCCGCTCAGGGCATTCAGTACTTC

d_gene: NA
v_gene: TRBV19
abundance: NA
j_gene: TRBJ2-6
CDR3aa: CASSEGGGANVLTF
CDR3nt: TGTGCCAGTTCCGAGGGTGGAGGGGCCAACGTCCTGACTTTC

d_gene: TRBD1
v_gene: TRBV5-1
abundance: NA
j_gene: TRBJ1-1
CDR3aa: CASSLLGQGNTEAFF
CDR3nt: TGCGCCAGCAGCTTGTTGGGACAGGGGAACACTGAAGCTTTCTTT

d_gene: NA
v_gene: TRBV4-2
abundance: NA
j_gene: TRBJ1-4
CDR3aa: CASSQGGLREKLFF
CDR3nt: TGTGCCAGCAGCCAAGGAGGTCTGAGGGAAAAACTGTTTTTT

d_gene: NA
v_gene: TRBV7-2
abundance: NA
j_gene: TRBJ1-4
CDR3aa: CASSSRGGEKLFF
CDR3nt: TGTGCCAGCAGCTCACGAGGAGGTGAAAAACTGTTTTTT

d_gene: TRBD1
v_gene: TRBV30
abundance: NA
j_gene: TRBJ2-1
CDR3aa: CAWPFGTGPNEQFF
CDR3nt: TGTGCCTGGCCTTTCGGGACAGGGCCCAATGAGCAGTTCTTC

d_gene: NA
v_gene: TRBV24-1
abundance: NA
j_gene: TRBJ2-1
CDR3aa: CATSGSGRLEQFF
CDR3nt: TGTGCCACCAGTGGGTCAGGTAGGCTTGAGCAGTTCTTC

d_gene: NA
v_gene: TRBV27
abundance: NA
j_gene: TRBJ1-2
CDR3aa: CASSPHGDGYTF
CDR3nt: TGTGCCAGCAGTCCCCACGGGGATGGCTACACCTTC

d_gene: TRBD2
v_gene: TRBV28
abundance: NA
j_gene: TRBJ2-4
CDR3aa: CASSGARGGENIQYF
CDR3nt: TGTGCCAGCAGCGGTGCGCGGGGGGGGGAAAACATTCAGTACTTC

d_gene: NA
v_gene: TRBV11-2
abundance: once
j_gene: TRBJ2-1
CDR3aa: CASFFGQDSGNEQFF
CDR3nt: TGTGCCAGCTTTTTTGGGCAGGACTCTGGGAATGAGCAGTTCTTC

d_gene: NA
v_gene: TRBV2
abundance: NA
j_gene: TRBJ1-1
CDR3aa: CASSRTVMNTEAFF
CDR3nt: TGTGCCAGCAGTCGGACAGTTATGAACACTGAAGCTTTCTTT

d_gene: NA
v_gene: TRBV6-6
abundance: NA
j_gene: TRBJ1-5
CDR3aa: CASSLEAGSNQPQHF
CDR3nt: TGTGCCAGCAGTCTTGAGGCGGGGAGCAATCAGCCCCAGCATTTT